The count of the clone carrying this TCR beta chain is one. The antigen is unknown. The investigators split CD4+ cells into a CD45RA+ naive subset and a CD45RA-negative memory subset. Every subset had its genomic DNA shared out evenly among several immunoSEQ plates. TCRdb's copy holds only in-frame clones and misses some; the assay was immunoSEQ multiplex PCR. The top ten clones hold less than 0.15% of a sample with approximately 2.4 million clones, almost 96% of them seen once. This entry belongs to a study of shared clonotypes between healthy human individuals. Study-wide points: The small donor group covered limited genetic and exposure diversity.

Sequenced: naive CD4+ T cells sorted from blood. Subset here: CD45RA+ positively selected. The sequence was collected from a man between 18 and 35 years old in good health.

The CDR3 DNA follows: TGTGCCTGGAGTACTAGCGGGATGGGCGGGGAGACCCAGTACTTC. This encodes CAWSTSGMGGETQYF. The V and J genes are TRBV30 and TRBJ2-5; 10 bases map to TRBD2. This CDR3 is built from 15 residues. The trim removed 2 bases at V and 5 bases at J, leaving 8 bases unmatched. Germline lookup yields CDR1 GTSNPN and CDR2 SVGIG (reference sequence).